Shown below are 25 T cell receptor beta chains from a single sample sequenced in a study of CD8 T cells in Susac syndrome. Random hexamers were used to reverse transcribe the RNA input (about 0.5 to 1 ug). MiXCR was run by TCRdb on the immunoSEQ multiplex PCR reads, yielding one entry per CDR3 protein. The sample holds 250,000 to 300,000 distinct CDR3 sequences, around 91% seen once. Sequences were obtained from CD8+ T cells from PBMCs. The source of these receptors is a human donor with multiple sclerosis.

J is TRBJ1-1 and V is TRBV4-1; D is perhaps TRBD1 (6 bases). CDR3 length: 14 amino acids. Between the trimmed V and J ends, which lost 4 bases and 5 bases, there was a span of 14 bases. From germline, CDR1 is MGHRA and CDR2 YSYEKL. This CDR3 is CASSRVRGGTEAFF. DNA of the CDR3: TGCGCCAGCAGCCGGGTCAGGGGAGGGACTGAAGCTTTCTTT.

This clonotype was detected only a few times. This rearrangement joins TRBV27 to TRBJ2-7; D unresolved. Germline loops: CDR1 MNHEY, CDR2 SMNVEV (reference sequence). The CDR3 has 12 amino acids. V lost 5 bases and J 5 bases, leaving 10 bases between the germline ends. In DNA, the CDR3 is TGTGCCAGCAGTCCTACCGGGCACGAGCAGTACTTC. It codes for CASSPTGHEQYF.

The chain is built from TRBV29-1 and TRBJ2-3; 9 bases align to TRBD2. The CDR3 length is 14 residues. From germline, CDR1 is SQVTM and CDR2 ANQGSEA. Trimming removed 4 bases from V and 2 bases from J; junction bases left unmatched: 4. The CDR3 DNA reads as TGCAGCGTTGCCCTAGCGGGGAACACAGATACGCAGTATTTT. Encoded protein: CSVALAGNTDTQYF.

DNA of the CDR3: TGTGCCAGCAGCCACGGGGGGGAAACAGATACGCAGTATTTT. It encodes CASSHGGETDTQYF. The chain couples TRBV13 to TRBJ2-3; TRBD2 agrees at 8 bases. CDR3 length: 14 residues. Germline CDR1 PRHDT, CDR2 FYEKMQ (reference sequence). J lost 3 bases, V lost 5 bases, and 4 bases had no gene match.

V is TRBV20-1 and J is TRBJ1-5; D is ambiguous. Looked up from germline, CDR1 is DFQATT and CDR2 is SNEGSKA (reference sequence). The CDR3 runs 12 residues. Trimming left V 0 bases short and J 5 bases short, with 5 bases between. The CDR3 loop reads CSAREPDQPQHF. As DNA, the CDR3 is TGCAGTGCTAGAGAGCCTGATCAGCCCCAGCATTTT.

This chain connects TRBV20-1 to TRBJ1-1, with D possibly being TRBD1 (6 bases). Germline lookup yields CDR1 DFQATT and CDR2 SNEGSKA (reference sequence). The CDR3 totals 13 residues. Deletions cut 2 bases from V and 5 bases from J, with 12 bases between. CDR3: CSARWGAETEAFF. For the CDR3, the DNA is TGCAGTGCTAGATGGGGGGCCGAAACTGAAGCTTTCTTT.

J is TRBJ2-7 and V is TRBV7-2, with TRBD2 identical over 10 bases. Trimming cost V 1 base and J 7 bases; bases outside gene matches: 4. This CDR3 is 14 amino acids long. The germline CDR1 and CDR2 sequences are SGHTA and FQGNSA. This CDR3 is CASSLELSGGEQYF. The CDR3 coding sequence is TGTGCCAGCAGCTTAGAGCTTAGCGGGGGGGAGCAGTACTTC.

V gene TRBV20-1 combines with J gene TRBJ1-6, with unresolved D. CDR3 length: 16 residues. V lost 5 bases to trimming and J lost 4 bases, with 18 bases between them. Germline loops: CDR1 DFQATT, CDR2 SNEGSKA (reference sequence). The CDR3 is CSAVPPYVDYNSPLHF. The CDR3, as DNA: TGCAGTGCTGTCCCCCCGTACGTGGATTATAATTCACCCCTCCACTTT.

This chain connects TRBV7-9 to TRBJ1-1; no definite D call. Germline V gene lookup returns CDR1 SEHNR and CDR2 FQNEAQ (reference sequence). The CDR3 is made up of 16 amino acids. Trimming removed 5 bases at V and 0 bases at J, with 16 bases between. CDR3 nucleotide sequence: TGTGCCAGCAGCCAACGGCCGGACCGTCTGAACACTGAAGCTTTCTTT. As protein: CASSQRPDRLNTEAFF. The whole variable domain, remainder taken from reference TRBV7-9 and TRBJ1-1, is DTGVSQNPRHKITKRGQNVTFRCDPISEHNRLYWYRQTLGQGPEFLTYFQNEAQLEKSRLLSDRFSAERPKGSFSTLEIQRTEQGDSAMYLCASSQRPDRLNTEAFFGQGTRLTVV.

The chain couples TRBV28 to TRBJ1-5, with a possible D match to TRBD1 (6 bases). The CDR3 is 15 residues long. V lost 6 bases and J 3 bases, leaving 15 bases between the germline ends. CDR1 MDHEN and CDR2 SYDVKM come from the germline V gene. CDR3 amino acids: CASRGARQDNQPQHF. The CDR3 region has the DNA TGTGCCAGCAGGGGAGCCAGACAGGACAATCAGCCCCAGCATTTT.

V gene TRBV6-5 combines with J gene TRBJ1-1, with D maybe TRBD1 (5 bases). The CDR3 sequence is 15 residues long. V lost 2 bases to trimming and J lost 1 base, with 11 bases between them. Germline CDR1 MNHEY, CDR2 SVGAGI. CDR3 residues: CASSYPGGENTEAFF. The CDR3 DNA sequence: TGTGCCAGCAGTTACCCCGGGGGGGAGAACACTGAAGCTTTCTTT.

The genes are TRBV7-9 and TRBJ2-7, with unresolved D. The germline V and J ends were trimmed by 5 bases and 7 bases, with 15 bases remaining between them. The CDR3 totals 13 residues. The germline CDR1 and CDR2 sequences are SEHNR and FQNEAQ (reference sequence). The CDR3 spells CASSPMRLEEQYF. Here the CDR3 DNA reads TGTGCCAGCAGCCCCATGCGTCTCGAGGAGCAGTACTTC. Using reference TRBV7-9 and TRBJ2-7 for the parts outside the CDR3, the full variable domain is DTGVSQNPRHKITKRGQNVTFRCDPISEHNRLYWYRQTLGQGPEFLTYFQNEAQLEKSRLLSDRFSAERPKGSFSTLEIQRTEQGDSAMYLCASSPMRLEEQYFGPGTRLTVT.

The rearrangement uses TRBV12-3 or TRBV12-4 and TRBJ2-3; 13 nucleotides agree with TRBD2. This CDR3 comprises 18 residues. J lost 4 bases, V lost 7 bases, and 14 bases had no gene match. The CDR3 DNA reads TGTGCCAGCATCGATCGGACTAGCGGGGGAGGGCGGGCAGATACGCAGTATTTT. Its translation: CASIDRTSGGGRADTQYF.

CDR3 amino acids: CASRSSLNEKLFF. CDR3 in DNA: TGTGCCAGCAGGTCCAGCCTTAATGAAAAACTGTTTTTT. The chain has TRBV14 and TRBJ1-4; D ambiguous. With 6 bases removed from V and 4 bases from J, the gap between germline ends came to 9 bases. The CDR3 covers 13 residues. CDR1 and CDR2 from the germline V gene are SGHDN and FVKESK.

The chain uses TRBV4-3 and TRBJ2-1; TRBD2 agrees at 11 bases. V shed 6 bases and J 5 bases; nucleotides not matched to a gene: 9. The CDR3 length is 16 residues. The V gene's germline CDR1 is LGHNA and CDR2 YSLEER. In DNA, the CDR3 is TGCGCCAGCAGAAAACGGACTAGCGGGCCTGACAATGAGCAGTTCTTC. This gives the protein CASRKRTSGPDNEQFF.

This chain uses TRBV7-6 with TRBJ1-5; 12 bases map to TRBD1. J was trimmed by 7 bases and V by 1 base; bases with no gene match: 5. The CDR3 length is 16 residues. The germline CDR1 and CDR2 sequences are SGHVS and FNYEAQ. CDR3 coding DNA: TGTGCCAGCAGCTTAGGGGCCGGGACAGGGGGCCAGCCCCAGCATTTT. Residues: CASSLGAGTGGQPQHF.

The chain links TRBV7-3 to TRBJ2-1, with D possibly being TRBD1 or TRBD2 (5 bases each). The V end was cut by 0 bases, the J end by 9 bases, with 21 bases between. The CDR3 has 17 residues. Germline CDR1 and CDR2: SGHTA and FQGTGA. The CDR3 DNA reads TGTGCCAGCAGCTTAACGGCGCTGGGGACCAGTGGGATTGAGCAGTTCTTC. Amino acids: CASSLTALGTSGIEQFF.

This clonotype showed up just once. The chain is built from TRBV10-3 and TRBJ2-3, with unresolved D. The CDR3 sequence is 15 residues long. Germline CDR1 reads ENHRY; CDR2 reads SYGVKD. Trimming took 3 bases from V and 1 from J, leaving 11 bases between them. CDR3 in DNA: TGTGCCATCAGTGAAGATCTCCGGGGCACAGATACGCAGTATTTT. It yields the protein CAISEDLRGTDTQYF.

In this sample, this clonotype turned up a few times. The rearrangement links TRBV28 to TRBJ2-4; D is possibly TRBD1 (5 bases). CDR1 MDHEN and CDR2 SYDVKM come from the germline V gene. The CDR3 covers 14 residues. With 3 bases removed from V and 0 bases from J, the gap between germline ends came to 6 bases. CDR3 coding DNA: TGTGCCAGCAGTTTGGACACAGCCAAAAACATTCAGTACTTC. Its protein is CASSLDTAKNIQYF.

The chain has TRBV4-2 and TRBJ2-1; 8 positions agree with TRBD2. CDR1 is LGHNA, CDR2 YNFKEQ, per germline. V was pared by 4 bases and J by 2 bases, with 10 bases of the junction left unmatched. The CDR3 consists of 17 residues. CDR3 residues: CASSLQERGSPYNEQFF. CDR3 coding DNA: TGTGCCAGCAGCCTTCAGGAGCGGGGGTCCCCCTACAATGAGCAGTTCTTC.

The genes are TRBV30 and TRBJ2-7, with D perhaps TRBD1 (6 bases). This CDR3 has 13 residues. Germline V gives CDR1 GTSNPN, CDR2 SVGIG (reference sequence). Trimming removed 2 bases at V and 0 bases at J, with 8 bases between. This CDR3 is CAWSSGVSYEQYF. As DNA, the CDR3 is TGTGCCTGGAGTTCAGGGGTCTCCTACGAGCAGTACTTC.

This clonotype was detected a few times. CDR3 residues: CSARTSYNEQFF. CDR3 DNA: TGCAGTGCTCGGACATCCTACAATGAGCAGTTCTTC. The rearrangement uses TRBV20-1 and TRBJ2-1; perhaps TRBD1 as D (5 bases). The CDR3 length is 12 residues. The germline V and J ends were trimmed by 5 bases and 1 base, with 6 bases remaining between them. CDR1 DFQATT and CDR2 SNEGSKA come from the germline V gene (reference sequence).

Here the CDR3 DNA reads TGTGCCAGCAGCGTAGTTGGGACAGGGAGGAACACTGAAGCTTTCTTT. Translated, it gives CASSVVGTGRNTEAFF. This rearrangement joins TRBV9 to TRBJ1-1; 9 bases match TRBD1. Germline V gives CDR1 SGDLS, CDR2 YYNGEE. The ends lost 0 bases at V and 1 base at J; junction bases unmatched: 4. This CDR3 spans 16 amino acids.

This clonotype was picked up a small number of times. Germline and junction disagree at one end, which may indicate a read error. The chain combines TRBV7-9 with TRBJ2-1; TRBD2 agrees at 7 bases. In germline, CDR1 is SEHNR, CDR2 FQNEAQ (reference sequence). The CDR3 is 14 residues long. The CDR3 loop is CASSQGLEVGEQFF. The CDR3 bases are TGCGCCAGCAGCCAAGGACTAGAGGTAGGAGAGCAGTTCTTC. The whole variable domain, remainder taken from reference TRBV7-9 and TRBJ2-1, is DTGVSQNPRHKITKRGQNVTFRCDPISEHNRLYWYRQTLGQGPEFLTYFQNEAQLEKSRLLSDRFSAERPKGSFSTLEIQRTEQGDSAMYLCASSQGLEVGEQFFGPGTRLTVL.

V gene TRBV7-6 combines with J gene TRBJ2-1, with 10 bases that match TRBD2. This CDR3 spans 15 amino acids. The trim removed 10 bases at V and 3 bases at J, leaving 9 bases unmatched. The germline gives CDR1 SGHVS, CDR2 FNYEAQ. This CDR3 is CATSLAGGVYNEQFF. DNA of the CDR3: TGTGCCACGTCCTTAGCGGGAGGCGTCTACAATGAGCAGTTCTTC.